This TCR beta chain stems from a study of a mutant IDH1 vaccine in newly diagnosed glioma. Study information: Vaccinations were initiated 4-6 weeks following radiotherapy alone, or were given together with temozolomide cycles. Treated patients showed a male proportion of roughly 62%, a female proportion of about 40%, and a mean age of around 39 years. Study-level findings and limits: Alterations occurring in top peripheral T cell clonotypes seemed unrelated to pseudoprogression.

The time point denotes: week 47, end of study. Every vaccine dose comprised 300 ug of mutant IDH1 20-mer peptide plus topical imiquimod. CDR1 SNHLY and CDR2 FYNNEI come from the germline V gene. The V end lost 3 bases, the J end lost 0 bases, and 5 bases lay between the germline ends. The CDR3 has 14 amino acids. TCRdb keeps only in-frame clones here, not all; method: immunoSEQ multiplex PCR. The table lists about 56,000 clones, about 71% of them singletons. Notes on this clone: Its antigen is unknown.

The receptor was isolated from a man aged 45-60 years with glioma. This chain uses TRBV2 with TRBJ2-2, with D maybe TRBD2 (5 bases). This material consisted of PBMCs, taken from a glioma patient whose treatment included an IDH1 peptide vaccine. The chain's CDR3 is CASSDGANTGELFF. CDR3 in DNA: TGTGCCAGCAGTGACGGGGCGAACACCGGGGAGCTGTTTTTT.